What follows is one TCR beta chain and its context. Its antigen is not known. A much larger clonotype is one base distant, so this may be a read error. This sample was included in a study of blood T cells in healthy people across ages. Combining a sample-barcoded 5' primer with a J-beta primer mix, a second PCR ran for about 6 to 11 cycles. TCRdb reprocessed the 5' RACE reads via MiXCR and lists one record per CDR3 protein. The sample holds around 650,000 distinct CDR3 sequences, about 34% seen once. Individuals who donated were healthy Caucasians from Russia aged roughly 6 to 100. No fewer than 7 million PBMCs went into each sample. The amount of total RNA extracted per sample was at least 5.5 micrograms. Trimming took off 10 bases at V and 3 bases at J, with 21 bases between the two ends. CDR3 length: 15 residues. In germline, CDR1 is MNHEY, CDR2 SMNVEV (reference sequence). Study-wide points: Long-lived donors carried more naive CD4+ cells and greater diversity than aged donors.

Sequencing was done on a sample of blood. This sequence was found in a woman over 75 in good health. The chain combines TRBV27 with TRBJ1-2; no reliable D call. The CDR3 coding sequence is TGTGCCATCACCCGGTTGGGGTCGAGCTACTATGGCTACACCTTC. It translates to CAITRLGSSYYGYTF.